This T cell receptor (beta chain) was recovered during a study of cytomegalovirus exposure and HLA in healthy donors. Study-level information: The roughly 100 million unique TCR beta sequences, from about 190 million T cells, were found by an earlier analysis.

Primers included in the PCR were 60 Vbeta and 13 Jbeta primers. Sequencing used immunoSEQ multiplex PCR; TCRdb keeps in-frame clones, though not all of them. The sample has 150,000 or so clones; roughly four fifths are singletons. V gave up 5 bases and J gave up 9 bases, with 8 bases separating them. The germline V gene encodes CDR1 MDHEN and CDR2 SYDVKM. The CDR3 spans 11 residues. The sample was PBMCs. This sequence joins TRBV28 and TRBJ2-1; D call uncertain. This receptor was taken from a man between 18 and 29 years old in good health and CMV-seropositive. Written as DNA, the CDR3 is TGTGCCAGCAGTCCAACAGTTGAGCAGTTCTTC. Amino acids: CASSPTVEQFF.